This entry features one TCR beta chain sequence. The protocol was immunoSEQ multiplex PCR, while the TCRdb copy is restricted to in-frame clones and leaves out a portion. The repertoire holds tens of thousands of clones, with around 88% as singletons. This entry comes from a study of T cell changes during pregnancy in multiple sclerosis. CDR1 and CDR2 from the germline V gene are SQVTM and ANQGSEA. The CDR3 has 19 residues. The receptor comes from a female donor with multiple sclerosis, enrolled in a pregnancy study. Sequencing was performed on CD8+ T cells from peripheral blood mononuclear cells, taken in the first trimester of pregnancy. The rearrangement links TRBV29-1 to TRBJ2-5, with 15 bases fitting TRBD2. The end of the DNA fits TRBJ2-7 better, so the J call may be wrong. The CDR3 reads CSVEGDRGLAGGLSYEQYF. CDR3 in DNA: TGCAGCGTTGAAGGGGATAGGGGACTAGCGGGAGGCCTTTCCTACGAGCAGTACTTC.